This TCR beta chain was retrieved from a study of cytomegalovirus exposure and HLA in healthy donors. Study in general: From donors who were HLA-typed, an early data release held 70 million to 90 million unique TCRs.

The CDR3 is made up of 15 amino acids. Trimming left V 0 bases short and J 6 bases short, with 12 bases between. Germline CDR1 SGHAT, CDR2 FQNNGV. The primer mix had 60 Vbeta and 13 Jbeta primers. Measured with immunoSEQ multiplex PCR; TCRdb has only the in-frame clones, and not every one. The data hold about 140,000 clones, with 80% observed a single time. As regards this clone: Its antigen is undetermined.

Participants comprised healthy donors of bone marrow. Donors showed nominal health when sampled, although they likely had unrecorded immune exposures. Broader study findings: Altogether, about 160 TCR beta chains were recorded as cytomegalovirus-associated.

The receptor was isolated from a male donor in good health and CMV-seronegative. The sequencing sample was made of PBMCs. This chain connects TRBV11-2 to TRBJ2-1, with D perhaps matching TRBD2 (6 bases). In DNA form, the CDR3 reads TGTGCCAGCAGCTTAGATGGGGGGAGGACCAATGAGCAGTTCTTC. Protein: CASSLDGGRTNEQFF.